The entry that follows covers one TCR beta chain sequence. Patients were excluded because of uncontrolled infection, other autoimmune disease, pregnancy or lactation. Each diagnosis drew on symptoms, thyroxine, TRAb, thyroid ultrasound and orbital computed tomography findings. Researchers took RNA transcripts and amplified the TCR beta CDR3 regions from them. The study used the HTBI primer set for a first-round RT-PCR of the TCR CDR3. TCRdb ran MiXCR on the multiplex PCR reads and lists one entry per CDR3 protein. The table lists approximately 400,000 distinct CDR3 sequences, approximately 14% of them singletons. This entry is derived from a study of T cells in Graves' hyperthyroidism and ophthalmopathy. J lost 2 bases, V lost 3 bases, and 15 bases had no gene match. Germline loops: CDR1 MDHEN, CDR2 SYDVKM. This CDR3 comprises 19 residues.

V usage is TRBV28 and J usage is TRBJ2-4; 8 bases are a match to TRBD2. The sequencing input was blood. This receptor was taken from a woman aged 18-35 years with Graves' hyperthyroidism. CDR3 sequence: CASSFPHGVAGMTKNIQYF. In nucleotides, the CDR3 is TGTGCCAGCAGTTTCCCCCACGGGGTAGCGGGAATGACCAAAAACATTCAGTACTTC.